One and the same sample provided the 15 T cell receptor beta chains below, sequenced in a study of shared clonotypes between healthy human individuals. Using immunoSEQ multiplex PCR, the repertoire was profiled, and TCRdb retains in-frame clones only, with some absent. The repertoire holds more than 2,000,000 clones, with over 90% as singletons. Input material: naive CD4+ T cells from PBMCs. The subset here: CD45RA+ positively selected. Receptor source: a man between 18 and 35 years old in good health. Some clones in this sample may be carry-over from other donors' samples.

DNA of the CDR3: TGTGCCAGCAGCTTGAGCTGGGCATCTGAAGCTTTCTTT. It codes for CASSLSWASEAFF. The gene calls are TRBV5-6 and TRBJ1-1; D not resolved. Germline-derived CDR1 and CDR2 are SGHDT and YYEEEE. Trimming took 1 base from V and 6 from J, leaving 10 bases between them. The CDR3 extends over 13 amino acids.

DNA of the CDR3: TGCGCCAGCAGCTTTGGGGCGGTAACTAATGAAAAACTGTTTTTT. The encoded protein is CASSFGAVTNEKLFF. The chain links TRBV5-1 to TRBJ1-4; a possible D gene is TRBD1 (5 bases). V dropped 2 bases and J dropped 1 base, with 9 bases sitting between them. Per germline, CDR1 SGHRS and CDR2 YFSETQ. The length of the CDR3 is 15 residues.

This sequence joins TRBV7-5 and TRBJ1-2. TRBV7-5 constitutes a pseudogene. This CDR3 has 11 amino acids. The CDR3 coding sequence is TGTGTCAGACGGGGTCACTATGGCTACACCTTC. Protein: CVRRGHYGYTF.

The chain has TRBV5-1 and TRBJ2-1, with a tentative D call TRBD1 (5 bases). This CDR3 is 17 amino acids long. V dropped 0 bases and J dropped 6 bases, with 19 bases sitting between them. From germline, CDR1 is SGHRS and CDR2 YFSETQ. The CDR3 reads CASSLVPPGLGANEQFF. CDR3 DNA sequence: TGCGCCAGCAGCTTGGTTCCGCCGGGCCTTGGGGCCAATGAGCAGTTCTTC.

The V call is TRBV2, the J call TRBJ2-7, with D perhaps given as TRBD1 or TRBD2 (5 bases each). CDR1 is SNHLY and CDR2 is FYNNEI in the germline V gene. V was pared by 7 bases and J by 2 bases, with 15 bases between. CDR3 length: 14 amino acids. The CDR3 sequence: CASNVGRGAYEQYF. In DNA, the CDR3 is TGTGCCAGCAACGTGGGGAGAGGGGCCTACGAGCAGTACTTC.

CDR3 DNA sequence: TGTGCCAGCAGCTTAGGGCCGCGGGAGTCGAGCGAGCAGTACTTC. It yields the protein CASSLGPRESSEQYF. This chain joins TRBV11-2 and TRBJ2-7; TRBD2 matches at 7 bases. CDR1 is SGHAT, CDR2 FQNNGV, per germline. Trimming took 1 base from V and 6 from J; bases not matched to a gene: 9. The CDR3 totals 15 residues.

The V and J genes are TRBV6-1 and TRBJ2-7; D unresolved. The CDR3 is 11 amino acids. V gave up 2 bases and J gave up 7 bases, with 6 bases separating them. Germline assignment: CDR1 MNHNS and CDR2 SASEGT. CDR3 region: CASSEMREQYF. The DNA of the CDR3 is TGTGCCAGCAGTGAAATGCGGGAGCAGTACTTC.

In the case of this clone: Additional DNA sequences in this sample encode the identical CDR3. The chain employs TRBV28 and TRBJ2-7; D remains ambiguous. Trimming removed 1 base at V and 2 bases at J, with 9 bases between. This CDR3 has 14 residues. Germline loops: CDR1 MDHEN, CDR2 SYDVKM. The CDR3 here is CASSLLGITYEQYF. The CDR3 region has the DNA TGTGCCAGCAGTTTATTAGGCATCACCTACGAGCAGTACTTC. Variable domain in full (rest from reference TRBV28 and TRBJ2-7): DVKVTQSSRYLVKRTGEKVFLECVQDMDHENMFWYRQDPGLGLRLIYFSYDVKMKEKGDIPEGYSVSREKKERFSLILESASTNQTSMYLCASSLLGITYEQYFGPGTRLTVT.

This clone has a handful of counts. The sample holds other DNA sequences that translate to the same CDR3. The CDR3 DNA reads as TGTGCCAGCAGTTTGGGGGGCAACTATGGCTACACCTTC. This gives the protein CASSLGGNYGYTF. The chain is built from TRBV28 and TRBJ1-2; tentative D call: TRBD1 (6 bases). The germline V and J ends were trimmed by 3 bases and 2 bases, with 7 bases remaining between them. In germline, CDR1 is MDHEN, CDR2 SYDVKM. The CDR3 totals 13 residues.

The rearrangement links TRBV7-2 to TRBJ1-4, with D perhaps matching TRBD1 (5 bases). The CDR3 is 17 amino acids. The germline V gene has CDR1 SGHTA and CDR2 FQGNSA. Trimming stripped 3 bases from V and 5 bases from J, with 19 bases between. CDR3 sequence: CASSFRGMGGWNEKLFF. The CDR3 DNA reads TGTGCCAGCAGCTTTAGGGGCATGGGAGGTTGGAATGAAAAACTGTTTTTT.

This chain joins TRBV5-4 and TRBJ1-3; D gene unclear. Germline V gene lookup returns CDR1 SGHNT and CDR2 YYREEE (reference sequence). The CDR3 sequence is 15 residues long. Trimming shortened V by 0 bases and J by 3 bases, and 10 bases separated the two germline ends. The CDR3 DNA reads TGTGCCAGCAGCTTGGGAGCGGGAGTTGGAAACACCATATATTTT. It encodes CASSLGAGVGNTIYF.

With regard to this clone: The same CDR3 is also encoded by other DNA sequences in this sample. The chain links TRBV5-1 to TRBJ1-2; weak D call: TRBD1 (6 bases). The V gene's germline CDR1 is SGHRS and CDR2 YFSETQ. The CDR3 length is 14 residues. V was pared by 0 bases and J by 2 bases, with 8 bases between. In DNA, the CDR3 is TGCGCCAGCAGCTTGGGAGACAGGAACTATGGCTACACCTTC. Protein product: CASSLGDRNYGYTF.

The chain couples TRBV9 to TRBJ1-4, with a weak D call TRBD1 (5 bases). The CDR3 is 16 amino acids. The germline V and J ends were trimmed by 0 bases and 5 bases, with 14 bases remaining between them. In germline, CDR1 is SGDLS, CDR2 YYNGEE. In DNA form, the CDR3 reads TGTGCCAGCAGCGTAGTAGGTCAGGGAGGCAATGAAAAACTGTTTTTT. Its protein product is CASSVVGQGGNEKLFF.

The count of this clone is one. The V call is TRBV19, the J call TRBJ1-1, with TRBD1 matching over 9 bases. V was clipped by 5 bases and J by 1 base; unmatched bases: 8. Germline V lookup: CDR1 LNHDA, CDR2 SQIVND (reference sequence). The CDR3 loop spans 16 amino acids. CDR3 DNA: TGTGCCAGTAGTCCTCGGACAGGGGCTCGGAACACTGAAGCTTTCTTT. This translates into CASSPRTGARNTEAFF.

V is TRBV11-2 and J is TRBJ2-7; D possibly corresponds to TRBD2 (6 bases). The length of the CDR3 is 15 residues. Trimming took 5 bases from V and 6 from J, leaving 20 bases between them. Germline V gives CDR1 SGHAT, CDR2 FQNNGV. The DNA of the CDR3 is TGTGCCAGCAGCGATGGGGGGACCCCCTCTCGCGAGCAGTACTTC. Translation: CASSDGGTPSREQYF. Full variable domain (missing parts from reference TRBV11-2 and TRBJ2-7): EAGVAQSPRYKIIEKRQSVAFWCNPISGHATLYWYQQILGQGPKLLIQFQNNGVVDDSQLPKDRFSAERLKGVDSTLKIQPAKLEDSAVYLCASSDGGTPSREQYFGPGTRLTVT.